This TCR beta chain was retrieved from a study of blood T cell repertoires in COVID-19. The overall study: Sites in the United States, Italy and Spain provided acute and convalescent COVID-19 samples.

Germline CDR1 SGHRS, CDR2 YFSETQ. With 6 bases removed from V and 0 bases from J, the gap between germline ends came to 10 bases. CDR3 size: 14 residues. How the authors handled the data: The assay estimated nucleated cells by amplifying reference gene primers. Method: immunoSEQ multiplex PCR; TCRdb's copy keeps in-frame clones and lacks some. V and J calls and clone size are copied from that table; D and trimming were computed from the DNA. The sample holds more than 80,000 clones; 60% to 80% are singletons and the top ten take approximately 0.87%. Sequenced: peripheral blood. V gene TRBV5-1 combines with J gene TRBJ2-1; D is uncertain. The sequence came from a human donor with acute or convalescent COVID-19. The donor label of this sample is uncertain. The CDR3: CASKIGGSYNEQFF. CDR3 DNA sequence: TGCGCCAGCAAAATCGGCGGCTCCTACAATGAGCAGTTCTTC. Drawing the rest from reference TRBV5-1 and TRBJ2-1, the complete variable domain is KAGVTQTPRYLIKTRGQQVTLSCSPISGHRSVSWYQQTPGQGLQFLFEYFSETQRNKGNFPGRFSGRQFSNSRSEMNVSTLELGDSALYLCASKIGGSYNEQFFGPGTRLTVL.